The present entry profiles one T cell receptor (beta chain) with its context. The sample belongs to a study of beta chain features in type 1 diabetes. As every portion of the isolated RNA was reverse transcribed, the sequencing read expressed TCRB transcripts. Around 3.57 million reads was the average for naive, central memory and regulatory T cell samples. Sequencing used immunoSEQ multiplex PCR; TCRdb keeps in-frame clones, though not all of them. The repertoire has 300,000 to 450,000 clones, roughly 21% of them found once; the top ten carry 0.035% to 0.05%. From germline, CDR1 is SGHTA and CDR2 FQGTGA. Trimming cost V 4 bases and J 0 bases, with 12 bases left between them. The CDR3 loop spans 15 amino acids.

This TCR was recovered from a young woman in good health. The sequenced material came from naive CD4+ T cells from blood. The gene calls are TRBV7-3 and TRBJ1-1, with TRBD1 as a possible D gene (6 bases). CDR3 bases: TGTGCCAGCAGCTCAACCGGGACAATGAACACTGAAGCTTTCTTT. Translated, it gives CASSSTGTMNTEAFF.